The 10 T cell receptor beta chains below were found in one sample sequenced in a study of shared clonotypes between healthy human individuals. Generated by immunoSEQ multiplex PCR, the TCRdb table keeps only in-frame clones and is missing some. The table lists under 600,000 clones, roughly four fifths of them singletons. Material: PBMCs. Receptors originate from a woman aged 40 to 50 in good health. Some clones in this sample may be carry-over from other donors' samples.

This chain joins TRBV11-2 and TRBJ2-2, with TRBD1 matching over 7 bases. After removal of 6 bases from V and 4 bases from J, the junction contained 5 bases not matched to a gene. The CDR3 has 14 residues. The germline CDR1 and CDR2 sequences are SGHAT and FQNNGV. CDR3 bases: TGTGCCAGCAGACCCGCAGGGGGCACCGGGGAGCTGTTTTTT. Protein sequence: CASRPAGGTGELFF.

In its sample, this clone was seen once. V is TRBV28 and J is TRBJ1-4, with D uncertain. Germline V lookup: CDR1 MDHEN, CDR2 SYDVKM. V was pared by 5 bases and J by 7 bases, with 14 bases between. The CDR3 is 14 amino acids. DNA for the CDR3: TGTGCCAGCAGTGTGCCAACGAATGGTGAAAAACTGTTTTTT. Translating it yields CASSVPTNGEKLFF.

The rearrangement joins TRBV2 to TRBJ2-5; D gene uncertain. V dropped 5 bases and J dropped 0 bases, with 7 bases sitting between them. The CDR3 has 13 amino acids. Germline V gives CDR1 SNHLY, CDR2 FYNNEI. The CDR3 protein is CASSQNDQETQYF. The CDR3 nucleotides read TGTGCCAGCAGTCAGAACGACCAAGAGACCCAGTACTTC. The full variable domain, rest sourced from reference TRBV2 and TRBJ2-5, is EPEVTQTPSHQVTQMGQEVILRCVPISNHLYFYWYRQILGQKVEFLVSFYNNEISEKSEIFDDQFSVERPDGSNFTLKIRSTKLEDSAMYFCASSQNDQETQYFGPGTRLLVL.

This clone appeared a single time. A read error may be the cause here, since a much bigger clone is one base away. The chain is built from TRBV30 and TRBJ2-1; 10 bases fit TRBD2. The V gene end was trimmed by 4 bases and the J gene end by 9 bases; junction bases not matched to a gene: 9. The CDR3 runs to 14 residues. Germline V gene sequence: CDR1 GTSNPN, CDR2 SVGIG (reference sequence). The DNA of the CDR3 is TGTGCCTGGAACCTAGCGGGAGTAGGGAGTGAGCAGTTCTTC. Translating it yields CAWNLAGVGSEQFF.

The chain has TRBV7-2 and TRBJ2-7, with D perhaps TRBD1 or TRBD2 (6 bases each). The CDR3 covers 16 residues. Trimming removed 1 base at V and 4 bases at J, with 17 bases between. Germline lookup yields CDR1 SGHTA and CDR2 FQGNSA. CDR3 in amino acids: CASSLEEAQGRYEQYF. The DNA for the CDR3 is TGTGCCAGCAGCTTAGAGGAGGCGCAGGGGAGGTACGAGCAGTACTTC.

This chain uses TRBV7-2 with TRBJ2-1; weak D call: TRBD2 (5 bases). The V gene lost 2 bases and the J gene lost 3 bases, with 11 bases spanning the gap. CDR1 is SGHTA and CDR2 is FQGNSA in the germline V gene. The CDR3 contains 15 residues. CDR3 DNA: TGTGCCAGCAGCTTACGTGCGGGCTTCTACAATGAGCAGTTCTTC. The encoded protein is CASSLRAGFYNEQFF.

The chain employs TRBV28 and TRBJ2-3; maybe TRBD1 (6 bases). The CDR3 spans 11 residues. The germline V and J ends were trimmed by 5 bases and 6 bases, with 6 bases remaining between them. The V gene's germline CDR1 is MDHEN and CDR2 SYDVKM. CDR3 protein: CASSRGDTQYF. The DNA of the CDR3 is TGTGCCAGCAGTAGGGGGGATACGCAGTATTTT.

J is TRBJ2-4 and V is TRBV11-2, with D unresolved. Trimming took 1 base from V and 0 from J, leaving 10 bases between them. The CDR3 is made up of 16 amino acids. The V gene's germline CDR1 is SGHAT and CDR2 FQNNGV. CDR3 sequence reads: CASSLVGWLAKNIQYF. In nucleotides, the CDR3 is TGTGCCAGCAGCTTAGTTGGGTGGCTAGCCAAAAACATTCAGTACTTC.

The CDR3 DNA reads as TGTGCCAGCTCACGGGCGGGTCTGGAGACCCAGTACTTC. It encodes CASSRAGLETQYF. The V gene is TRBV18, the J gene TRBJ2-5, with a weak D call TRBD2 (5 bases). Germline values: CDR1 KGHSH, CDR2 LQKENI. Trimming left V 4 bases short and J 5 bases short, with 11 bases between. The CDR3 consists of 13 residues. The full variable domain, its missing parts supplied by reference TRBV18 and TRBJ2-5, is NAGVMQNPRHLVRRRGQEARLRCSPMKGHSHVYWYRQLPEEGLKFMVYLQKENIIDESGMPKERFSAEFPKEGPSILRIQQVVRGDSAAYFCASSRAGLETQYFGPGTRLLVL.

The J gene is TRBJ1-3, the V gene TRBV4-2, with D uncertain. This CDR3 is built from 16 residues. Looked up from germline, CDR1 is LGHNA and CDR2 is YNFKEQ. V was cut by 0 bases and J by 0 bases, with 9 bases left in between. CDR3 nucleotides: TGTGCCAGCAGCCAAGATAAAACAAACTCTGGAAACACCATATATTTT. Translation gives CASSQDKTNSGNTIYF.